This T cell receptor (beta chain) was captured by sequencing in a study of identical twins. Worth noting for this clonotype: Its antigen remains unknown.

Study results and limitations: Models predicted too little out-of-frame TCR alpha sharing in monozygotic twins. Without tracking the same donors, conclusions rested on cross-sectional statistical analysis. Insertions were fewer in abundant cord blood beta clonotypes, whereas memory repertoires showed none of this pattern.

A universal primer site arose from template switching, and cDNA bore unique molecular identifiers. TCRdb called the 5' RACE reads again in MiXCR, with one record for every CDR3 protein. The data show 450,000 or so distinct CDR3 sequences, with about 18% seen just once and 9.5% to 15% held by the top ten. Material for sequencing was naive T cells sorted from blood. The source is a man in his forties or fifties in good health.

CDR3 sequence reads: CASSHSGPTSTDTQYF. The DNA of the CDR3 is TGTGCCAGCAGTCACTCGGGACCCACAAGCACAGATACGCAGTATTTT. V gene TRBV25-1 combines with J gene TRBJ2-3, with D perhaps being TRBD1 or TRBD2 (5 bases each). The CDR3 loop spans 16 amino acids. V was cut by 5 bases and J by 0 bases, with 15 bases left in between. Per germline, CDR1 MGHDK and CDR2 SYGVNS.